The text below deals with one T cell receptor (beta chain). The CDR3 runs to 16 residues. Germline V gene sequence: CDR1 SGHAT, CDR2 FQNNGV. V lost 1 base to trimming and J lost 1 base, with 11 bases between them. The data belong to a study of blood T cell repertoires in COVID-19. Whole-study context: From the United States, Italy and Spain came samples of acute and convalescent COVID-19. T cells, B-cell-depleted T cells, or PBMCs provided the cDNA or gDNA that served as material.

As originally analysed: The authors estimated nucleated cell counts from reference gene primer amplification. Clones were sequenced by immunoSEQ multiplex PCR, and TCRdb holds only the in-frame ones, with some missing. V and J calls and clone size follow that table, whereas D and trimming were derived from the DNA. The table shows over 250,000 clones, with 75% to 90% occurring only once. Sequences were obtained from peripheral blood. The V call is TRBV11-2, the J call TRBJ2-1; D unresolved. This clonotype was obtained from a man over 45 with acute or convalescent COVID-19. CDR3 sequence reads: CASSLGPMASYNEQFF. The CDR3 nucleotides read TGTGCCAGCAGCTTAGGCCCGATGGCTTCCTACAATGAGCAGTTCTTC.